This TCR beta chain stems from a study of shared clonotypes between healthy human individuals. Background on the study: Used for every donor were three CD4 naive, three CD4 memory, two CD8 naive and one CD8 memory plate.

Study-level points and caveats: Between several donors, naive CD4 clonotypes were shared at a level of about 5%. Richness estimates generally favored naive over memory subsets.

The naive CD8 population came from CD45RO-negative cells selected for CCR7, without terminally differentiated effector memory CD45RA+ cells. A note on this clone: Its antigen is not identified.

This CDR3 is built from 13 residues. Germline CDR1 reads SGDLS; CDR2 reads YYNGEE. Between the trimmed V and J ends, which lost 0 bases and 10 bases, there was a span of 11 bases. Replicate PCRs for sorted subsets used about 200 ng DNA; this equaled tens of thousands of T cell genomes. Assay: immunoSEQ multiplex PCR; the TCRdb copy retains only in-frame clones and omits some. The sample carries about 2,100,000 clones, roughly 91% recorded once. The J gene is TRBJ2-4, the V gene TRBV9, with D tentatively TRBD1 or TRBD2 (5 bases each). The receptor's source is a man younger than 35 in good health. Some clones in this sample may be carry-over from other donors' samples. Input material: naive CD8+ T cells from PBMCs. The CDR3 DNA is TGTGCCAGCAGCGTAGGGGGACGAGGAATTCAGTACTTC. Translation gives CASSVGGRGIQYF.